Listed here are 5 T cell receptor beta chains from one sample, sequenced in a study of T cell responses to AZD1222 COVID-19 vaccine. This table comes from immunoSEQ multiplex PCR, and its TCRdb copy is limited to in-frame clones, with some not included. This table has about 97,000 clones, 88% appearing once. The sequencing here drew on peripheral blood, taken on day 0 of AZD1222 vaccination. These TCRs come from an adult in good health.

The V and J genes are TRBV6-5 and TRBJ1-2; TRBD1 aligns across 9 bases. V trimming: 2 bases; J trimming: 4 bases; junction bases outside the gene matches: 2. The germline CDR1 and CDR2 sequences are MNHEY and SVGAGI. The CDR3 sequence is 14 residues long. CDR3 coding DNA: TGTGCCAGCAGTTACCGGGACAGGGCCTATGGCTACACCTTC. This gives the protein CASSYRDRAYGYTF.

V and J are TRBV6-5 and TRBJ2-7; 7 bases fit TRBD1. CDR3 length: 16 residues. With 3 bases clipped from V and 4 bases from J, the junction kept 12 bases outside the gene matches. CDR1 and CDR2 (germline): MNHEY, SVGAGI. The chain's CDR3 is CASSYSRGGSSYEQYF. In DNA form, the CDR3 reads TGTGCCAGCAGTTATTCTAGAGGGGGCTCCTCTTACGAGCAGTACTTC.

Written as DNA, the CDR3 is TGTGCCAGCAGGCCCTCCTGGGGGAATGAGCAGTTCTTC. This encodes CASRPSWGNEQFF. This chain connects TRBV28 to TRBJ2-1, with D possibly called TRBD1 or TRBD2 (5 bases each). V was cut by 6 bases and J by 7 bases, with 13 bases left in between. The CDR3 totals 13 residues. The germline V gene has CDR1 MDHEN and CDR2 SYDVKM.

The chain combines TRBV3-1 (or the pseudogene TRBV3-2) with TRBJ1-2; D might be TRBD1 (6 bases). V shed 4 bases and J shed 8 bases, with 23 bases lying between them. Germline CDR1 LGHDT, CDR2 YNNKEL (reference sequence). The CDR3 covers 16 residues. In DNA, the CDR3 is TGTGCCAGCAGCCCTGGGGGGCAGTCAAAGCTGAGGGGCTACACCTTC. This sequence encodes CASSPGGQSKLRGYTF.

The chain combines TRBV18 with TRBJ1-1, with D unresolved. The CDR3 runs 16 residues. Trimming stripped 2 bases from V and 1 base from J, with 14 bases between. CDR1 and CDR2 (germline): KGHSH, LQKENI. DNA of the CDR3: TGTGCCAGCTCACCAGTTTACGGGGATGGGAACACTGAAGCTTTCTTT. It specifies CASSPVYGDGNTEAFF.